These 22 T cell receptor beta chains were all obtained from the same sample, sequenced in a study of PD-1 blockade in classical Hodgkin lymphoma. Specified time point: cycle 4 day 1 (C4D1), after around six weeks of nivolumab. Every patient experienced relapse after autologous stem cell transplantation, and brentuximab vedotin exposure varied. Generated by immunoSEQ multiplex PCR, the TCRdb table keeps only in-frame clones and is missing some. The sample holds tens of thousands of clones, 70% to 80% seen once. The sample consisted of peripheral blood mononuclear cells (PBMCs), taken before the fourth cycle of nivolumab. The receptors here all came from a human donor with classical Hodgkin lymphoma.

The chain joins TRBV7-3 to TRBJ1-1; unclear D gene. Trimming left V 5 bases short and J 0 bases short, with 16 bases between. The V gene's germline CDR1 is SGHTA and CDR2 FQGTGA. This CDR3 region has 16 residues. The CDR3, as DNA: TGTGCCAGCAGCCGCGAAGGGAGCGGGATGAACACTGAAGCTTTCTTT. Encoded protein: CASSREGSGMNTEAFF.

V gene TRBV6-1 combines with J gene TRBJ1-1; D is possibly TRBD1 (6 bases). Trimming stripped 0 bases from V and 11 bases from J, with 16 bases between. Germline CDR1 reads MNHNS; CDR2 reads SASEGT. There are 14 residues in the CDR3. This chain's CDR3 is CASSEAGGAGRAFF. CDR3 in DNA: TGTGCCAGCAGTGAAGCCGGGGGGGCAGGTCGGGCTTTCTTT.

This chain links TRBV28 with TRBJ1-1; D unresolved. Trimming removed 3 bases from V and 3 bases from J, with 14 bases in between. Germline V CDR1 and CDR2: MDHEN, SYDVKM. The CDR3 totals 15 residues. CDR3 residues: CASSFLLLRHTEAFF. CDR3 bases: TGTGCCAGCAGTTTCCTTCTTCTTAGGCACACTGAAGCTTTCTTT.

This clone was observed a single time. The rearrangement joins TRBV5-1 to TRBJ2-7; TRBD2 matches at 7 bases. Germline V lookup: CDR1 SGHRS, CDR2 YFSETQ. The junction had 16 bases not matched to a gene; V was cut back by 5 bases and J by 2 bases. The CDR3 runs 17 residues. The CDR3 here is CASRGPATSGETYEQYF. The DNA for the CDR3 is TGCGCCAGCAGAGGTCCGGCAACGAGCGGGGAAACCTACGAGCAGTACTTC.

The genes are TRBV28 and TRBJ2-7; D unresolved. The CDR3 totals 10 residues. V shed 9 bases and J shed 4 bases, with 7 bases lying between them. CDR1 and CDR2 (germline): MDHEN, SYDVKM. The CDR3 is CASMGYEQYF. In nucleotides, the CDR3 is TGTGCCAGTATGGGGTACGAGCAGTACTTC.

The V call is TRBV6-5, the J call TRBJ1-2, with D perhaps matching TRBD1 (6 bases). Trimming removed 6 bases from V and 8 bases from J, with 16 bases in between. The CDR3 is made up of 13 amino acids. Germline CDR1 MNHEY, CDR2 SVGAGI. Written as DNA, the CDR3 is TGTGCCAGCAGGAGTTCAGGGGTTTGGGGCTACACCTTC. It translates to CASRSSGVWGYTF.

The chain carries TRBV5-1 and TRBJ1-2; 7 nucleotides agree with TRBD1. Trimming took 0 bases from V and 7 from J; bases not matched to a gene: 3. This CDR3 comprises 13 residues. CDR1 is SGHRS, CDR2 YFSETQ, per germline. CDR3 region: CASSLVGGSGYTF. DNA for the CDR3: TGCGCCAGCAGCTTGGTAGGGGGCTCTGGCTACACCTTC.

The chain links TRBV5-1 to TRBJ2-1; TRBD2 matches at 7 bases. The germline V gene encodes CDR1 SGHRS and CDR2 YFSETQ. There are 13 residues in the CDR3. J was trimmed by 4 bases and V by 7 bases; bases with no gene match: 5. The CDR3 DNA reads TGCGCCAGCGGTCTAGCGGATTACAATGAGCAGTTCTTC. It encodes CASGLADYNEQFF.

Turning to this clone: One junction end does not reproduce the germline sequence, and a read error may be involved. The rearrangement joins TRBV9 to TRBJ2-2; 10 positions agree with TRBD1. Per germline, CDR1 SGDLS and CDR2 YYNGEE. The CDR3 covers 17 residues. CDR3 protein: CASSIHRQGANTGELFF. The CDR3 coding sequence is TGTGCCAGCAGCATACATCGACAGGGGGCGAATACCGGGGAGCTGTTTTTT.

V gene TRBV7-9 combines with J gene TRBJ2-3; TRBD2 aligns across 15 bases. The J segment lost 2 bases and the V segment lost 1 base, leaving 7 bases of the junction unmatched. CDR3 size: 19 residues. Germline CDR1 reads SEHNR; CDR2 reads FQNEAQ (reference sequence). The CDR3 DNA is TGTGCCAGCAGCTTAGGCCTAGGACTAGCGGGAGGGGACACAGATACGCAGTATTTT. Translating it yields CASSLGLGLAGGDTDTQYF.

This chain links TRBV6-5 with TRBJ2-3; D may be TRBD1 (6 bases). The CDR3 is 14 amino acids. Germline CDR1 reads MNHEY; CDR2 reads SVGAGI. Between the trimmed V and J ends, which lost 5 bases and 8 bases, there was a span of 17 bases. The CDR3 DNA reads as TGTGCCAGCAGTGACCCCGTCGACAGGATTACGCAGTATTTT. Residues: CASSDPVDRITQYF.

The chain has TRBV28 and TRBJ2-7, with 8 bases fitting TRBD1. The V gene end was trimmed by 5 bases and the J gene end by 0 bases; junction bases not matched to a gene: 6. The germline gives CDR1 MDHEN, CDR2 SYDVKM. The CDR3 is 15 amino acids. CDR3 residues: CASSGGDRSSYEQYF. The DNA of the CDR3 is TGTGCCAGCAGTGGTGGGGACAGGAGCTCCTACGAGCAGTACTTC.

A single count supports this clone. The rearrangement uses TRBV6-6 and TRBJ2-1; D is possibly TRBD2 (6 bases). The ends were cut back, 5 bases at V and 8 bases at J, with 22 bases in the middle. CDR3 length: 16 amino acids. Germline loops: CDR1 MNHNY, CDR2 SVGAGI (reference sequence). In DNA form, the CDR3 reads TGTGCCAGCAGTCCCCTTCGGAGATGGGAGGACCATGAGCAGTTCTTC. It is translated as CASSPLRRWEDHEQFF.

This rearrangement joins TRBV6-6 to TRBJ2-3, with TRBD1 matching over 10 bases. The CDR3 extends over 16 amino acids. Germline V CDR1 and CDR2: MNHNY, SVGAGI (reference sequence). V lost 0 bases and J lost 1; bases outside the gene matches: 1. This CDR3 is CASSYSGTGGTDTQYF. The CDR3 coding sequence is TGTGCCAGCAGTTACTCTGGGACAGGGGGCACAGATACGCAGTATTTT.

A remark on this clone: A junction end diverges from the germline sequence, so it may reflect a read error. The rearrangement joins TRBV30 to TRBJ2-2, with D uncertain. The CDR3 has 13 amino acids. The germline V gene has CDR1 GTSNPN and CDR2 SVGIG (reference sequence). The CDR3 nucleotides read TGTGTCTGGAGTGTGGGGAACACCGGGGAGCTGTTTTTT. It is translated as CVWSVGNTGELFF.

The chain is built from TRBV7-9 and TRBJ2-7; 10 bases are a match to TRBD2. J lost 4 bases, V lost 4 bases, and 7 bases had no gene match. The CDR3 loop spans 15 amino acids. Looked up from germline, CDR1 is SEHNR and CDR2 is FQNEAQ (reference sequence). CDR3 sequence: CASSYALAGVYEQYF. The CDR3 coding sequence is TGTGCCAGCAGCTATGCCCTAGCGGGAGTGTACGAGCAGTACTTC.

The rearrangement joins TRBV4-1 to TRBJ2-1; either TRBD1 or TRBD2 may fit D (5 bases each). V was trimmed by 4 bases and J by 10 bases, leaving 14 bases between them. The CDR3 is 13 residues long. Germline V gene sequence: CDR1 MGHRA, CDR2 YSYEKL. CDR3 amino acids: CASSPGPPWEQFF. The CDR3 region has the DNA TGCGCCAGCAGCCCGGGACCGCCCTGGGAGCAGTTCTTC.

The chain combines TRBV19 with TRBJ1-3, with 7 bases that match TRBD1. This CDR3 has 15 residues. V shed 5 bases, J shed 0 bases, and the junction held 4 bases outside the gene matches. CDR1 and CDR2 (germline): LNHDA, SQIVND (reference sequence). The CDR3 DNA reads TGTGCCAGTAGTGCGAACAGGGGCTCTGGAAACACCATATATTTT. This sequence encodes CASSANRGSGNTIYF.

V and J are TRBV19 and TRBJ1-5, with D unresolved. The CDR3 length is 15 residues. V lost 6 bases to trimming and J lost 4 bases, with 16 bases between them. Germline CDR1 LNHDA, CDR2 SQIVND (reference sequence). In nucleotides, the CDR3 is TGTGCCAGTAGCCCCTTTAGGGCAGAGAATCAGCCCCAGCATTTT. Translated, it gives CASSPFRAENQPQHF.

The chain employs TRBV28 and TRBJ2-1; D perhaps matches TRBD2 (6 bases). Germline values: CDR1 MDHEN, CDR2 SYDVKM. CDR3 size: 14 residues. The V end lost 6 bases, the J end lost 4 bases, and 13 bases lay between the germline ends. CDR3 in amino acids: CASRSGGAYNEQFF. The CDR3 nucleotides are TGTGCCAGCAGATCAGGCGGGGCTTACAATGAGCAGTTCTTC.

The count of this clone is one. The chain employs TRBV27 and TRBJ2-5, with D unresolved. With 6 bases removed from V and 5 bases from J, the gap between germline ends came to 10 bases. This CDR3 contains 12 residues. Germline V gene sequence: CDR1 MNHEY, CDR2 SMNVEV (reference sequence). The DNA of the CDR3 is TGTGCCAGCAGAGGAGAGAGGGAGACCCAGTACTTC. It translates to CASRGERETQYF.

This chain connects TRBV10-3 to TRBJ2-1; TRBD2 aligns across 10 bases. Germline V lookup: CDR1 ENHRY, CDR2 SYGVKD. CDR3 size: 15 residues. The V gene end was trimmed by 5 bases and the J gene end by 7 bases; junction bases not matched to a gene: 8. Here the CDR3 DNA reads TGTGCCATCAGTTCTAGCGGGGGCTGGGGGAATGAGCAGTTCTTC. Protein product: CAISSSGGWGNEQFF.